This is a list of T cell receptor beta chains from one sample in a study of cytomegalovirus exposure and HLA in healthy donors. TCRdb's table, derived via immunoSEQ multiplex PCR, lists solely in-frame clones and lacks some. Its table lists roughly 110,000 clones. Sequenced: PBMCs. The source of these receptors is a man aged 25-45 years in good health and CMV-seronegative. Each CDR3 is given without its conserved first and last residue.

cdr3_aa,v_call,j_call
ASSPRLTGQVYNEQF,TRBV11-2,TRBJ2-1
ASTPRGQKQPQH,TRBV19,TRBJ1-5
ASRGQDYEQY,TRBV10-2,TRBJ2-7
SVEKGQAGGTGELF,TRBV29-1,TRBJ2-2
ASSLDLHTGNEQF,TRBV5-6,TRBJ2-1
ASSKGFQPQH,TRBV7-9,TRBJ1-5
VSRQRTGGYEQY,TRBV7-2,.
ASSRTGQGFPGNTIY,TRBV27,TRBJ1-3
SARESTEAF,TRBV20-1,TRBJ1-1
ASNPAGGREQY,TRBV11-2,TRBJ2-7